This T cell receptor (beta chain) derives from a study of blood T cell repertoires in COVID-19. The wider study: T cells, B-cell-depleted T cells, or PBMCs provided the cDNA or gDNA that served as material.

V lost 8 bases, J lost 4 bases, and 15 bases lay in between. The CDR3 contains 15 residues. Germline CDR1 is LNHDA and CDR2 is SQIVND (reference sequence). Profiled with immunoSEQ multiplex PCR; TCRdb holds only in-frame clones, not every one. The sample yields some 190,000 clones, roughly 76% seen once. The sample taken for sequencing was peripheral blood. The receptor's source is a woman aged 40 to 50 with COVID-19, enrolled during active disease. The chain combines TRBV19 with TRBJ2-6; no clear D. The CDR3 loop reads CASSAQAHGANVLTF. The CDR3 DNA reads as TGTGCCAGTTCTGCGCAGGCACACGGGGCCAACGTCCTGACTTTC.